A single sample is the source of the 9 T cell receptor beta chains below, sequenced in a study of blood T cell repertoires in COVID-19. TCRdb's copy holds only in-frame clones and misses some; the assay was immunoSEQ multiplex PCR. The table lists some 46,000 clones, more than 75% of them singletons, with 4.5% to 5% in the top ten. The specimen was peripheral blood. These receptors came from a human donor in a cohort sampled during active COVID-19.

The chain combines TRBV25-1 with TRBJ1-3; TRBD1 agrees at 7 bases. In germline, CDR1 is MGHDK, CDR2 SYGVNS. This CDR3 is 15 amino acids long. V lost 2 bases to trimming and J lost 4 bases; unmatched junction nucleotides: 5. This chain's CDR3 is CASSEPRGQGNTIYF. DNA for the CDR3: TGTGCCAGCAGTGAACCCCGGGGACAGGGAAACACCATATATTTT.

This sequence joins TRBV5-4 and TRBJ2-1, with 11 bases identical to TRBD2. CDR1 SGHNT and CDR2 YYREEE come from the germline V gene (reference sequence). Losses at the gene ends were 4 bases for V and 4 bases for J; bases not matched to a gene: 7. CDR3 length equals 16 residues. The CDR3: CASSPSTSGRYNEQFF. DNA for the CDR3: TGTGCCAGCAGCCCGTCAACTAGCGGGAGATACAATGAGCAGTTCTTC.

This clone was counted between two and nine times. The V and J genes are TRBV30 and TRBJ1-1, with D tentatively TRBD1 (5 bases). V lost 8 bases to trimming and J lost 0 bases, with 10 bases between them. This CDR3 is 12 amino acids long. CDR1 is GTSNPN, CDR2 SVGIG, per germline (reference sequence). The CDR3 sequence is CAVQALNTEAFF. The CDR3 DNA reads TGTGCCGTACAGGCTCTGAACACTGAAGCTTTCTTT.

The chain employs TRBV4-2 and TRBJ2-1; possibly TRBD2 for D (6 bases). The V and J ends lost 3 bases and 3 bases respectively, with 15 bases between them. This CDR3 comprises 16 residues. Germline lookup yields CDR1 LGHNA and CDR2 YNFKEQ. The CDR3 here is CASSHPPGVSYNEQFF. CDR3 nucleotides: TGTGCCAGCAGCCATCCCCCGGGAGTGAGCTACAATGAGCAGTTCTTC.

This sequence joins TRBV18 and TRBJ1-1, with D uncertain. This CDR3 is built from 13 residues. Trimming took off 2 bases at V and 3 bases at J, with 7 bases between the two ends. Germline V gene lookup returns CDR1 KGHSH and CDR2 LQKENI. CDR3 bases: TGTGCCAGCTCACCAAGGAGGGACACTGAAGCTTTCTTT. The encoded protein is CASSPRRDTEAFF.

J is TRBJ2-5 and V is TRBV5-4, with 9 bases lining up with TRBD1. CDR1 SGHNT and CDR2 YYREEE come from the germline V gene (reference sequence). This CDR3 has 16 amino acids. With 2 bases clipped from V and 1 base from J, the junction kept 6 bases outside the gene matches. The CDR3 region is CASSLPGTGPQETQYF. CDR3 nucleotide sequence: TGTGCCAGCAGCTTACCCGGGACAGGGCCCCAAGAGACCCAGTACTTC.

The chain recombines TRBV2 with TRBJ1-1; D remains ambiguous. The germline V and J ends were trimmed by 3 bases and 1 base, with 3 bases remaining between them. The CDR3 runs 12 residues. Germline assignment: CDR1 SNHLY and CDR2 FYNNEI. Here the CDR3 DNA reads TGTGCCAGCAGTGAGCGGAACACTGAAGCTTTCTTT. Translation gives CASSERNTEAFF.

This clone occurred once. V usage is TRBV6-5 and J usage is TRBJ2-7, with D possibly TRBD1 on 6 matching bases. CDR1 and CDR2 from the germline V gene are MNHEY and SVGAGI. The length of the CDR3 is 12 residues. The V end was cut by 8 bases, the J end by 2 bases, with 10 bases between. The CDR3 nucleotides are TGTGCCAGCGGAACAGGGACCTACGAGCAGTACTTC. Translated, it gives CASGTGTYEQYF.

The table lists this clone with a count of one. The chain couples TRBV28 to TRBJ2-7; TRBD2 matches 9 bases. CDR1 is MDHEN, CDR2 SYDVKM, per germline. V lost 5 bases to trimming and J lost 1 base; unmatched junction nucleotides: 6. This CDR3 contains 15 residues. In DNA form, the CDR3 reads TGTGCCAGCAGTACGCCGGGACTAGCTTCCTACGAGCAGTACTTC. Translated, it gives CASSTPGLASYEQYF.